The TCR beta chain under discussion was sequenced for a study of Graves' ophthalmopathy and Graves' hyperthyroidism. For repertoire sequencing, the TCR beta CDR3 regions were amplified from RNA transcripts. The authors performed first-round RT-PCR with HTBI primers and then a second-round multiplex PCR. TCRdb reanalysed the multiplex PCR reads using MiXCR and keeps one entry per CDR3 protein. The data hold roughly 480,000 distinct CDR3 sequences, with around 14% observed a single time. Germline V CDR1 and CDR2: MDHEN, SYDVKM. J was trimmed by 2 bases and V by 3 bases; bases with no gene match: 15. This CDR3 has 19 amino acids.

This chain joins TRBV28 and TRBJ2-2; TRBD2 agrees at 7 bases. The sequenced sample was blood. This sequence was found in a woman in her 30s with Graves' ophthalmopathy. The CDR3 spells CASSLLTPSASGNTGELFF. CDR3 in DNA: TGTGCCAGCAGTTTGCTAACCCCCTCGGCTAGCGGAAACACCGGGGAGCTGTTTTTT. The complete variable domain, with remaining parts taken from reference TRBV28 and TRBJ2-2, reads DVKVTQSSRYLVKRTGEKVFLECVQDMDHENMFWYRQDPGLGLRLIYFSYDVKMKEKGDIPEGYSVSREKKERFSLILESASTNQTSMYLCASSLLTPSASGNTGELFFGEGSRLTVL.